These 16 T cell receptor beta chains were sequenced from one sample in a study of blood T cell repertoires in COVID-19. Assay: immunoSEQ multiplex PCR; the TCRdb copy retains only in-frame clones and omits some. The sample holds hundreds of thousands of clones, 88% seen once. Sequenced: peripheral blood. The receptor source for this set is a man aged 35 to 55 with acute or convalescent COVID-19.

This rearrangement joins TRBV7-6 to TRBJ2-1; D perhaps matches TRBD2 (5 bases). Germline CDR1 SGHVS, CDR2 FNYEAQ. The CDR3 is 16 amino acids. Trimming pared 5 bases from V and 4 bases from J, leaving 18 bases between. The DNA for the CDR3 is TGTGCCAGCAGCCCACGAGACGGCGGGTGGTACAATGAGCAGTTCTTC. It yields the protein CASSPRDGGWYNEQFF.

V usage is TRBV28 and J usage is TRBJ2-7; 8 bases match TRBD1. CDR1 MDHEN and CDR2 SYDVKM come from the germline V gene. CDR3 length equals 16 residues. The V gene end was trimmed by 1 base and the J gene end by 4 bases; junction bases not matched to a gene: 9. The CDR3 protein is CASSLSRQGNRYEQYF. The CDR3, as DNA: TGTGCCAGCAGTTTATCCCGACAGGGGAATCGGTACGAGCAGTACTTC. Variable domain in full (rest from reference TRBV28 and TRBJ2-7): DVKVTQSSRYLVKRTGEKVFLECVQDMDHENMFWYRQDPGLGLRLIYFSYDVKMKEKGDIPEGYSVSREKKERFSLILESASTNQTSMYLCASSLSRQGNRYEQYFGPGTRLTVT.

The rearrangement joins TRBV1 to TRBJ2-7; the table's D call TRBD1 went unverified against the DNA. TRBV1 is a pseudogene. The CDR3 extends over 15 amino acids. DNA of the CDR3: TGCACCAGCAGCCCGAGGACAGGCATTAACTACGAGCAGTACTTC. Translating gives CTSSPRTGINYEQYF.

This clone was seen once. The chain links TRBV27 to TRBJ2-6; 8 bases align to TRBD1. V lost 1 base and J lost 4; bases outside the gene matches: 9. CDR1 is MNHEY, CDR2 SMNVEV, per germline (reference sequence). This CDR3 has 18 amino acids. The CDR3 DNA is TGTGCCAGCAGTTTATGGGCAGGGGGCGCGGTAGGGGCCAACGTCCTGACTTTC. Amino acids: CASSLWAGGAVGANVLTF.

The CDR3 loop is CASRGADTQYF. DNA for the CDR3: TGTGCCAGCCGGGGAGCAGATACGCAGTATTTT. J is TRBJ2-3 and V is TRBV12-3 or TRBV12-4; tentative D call: TRBD2 (5 bases). The CDR3 sequence is 11 residues long. The V end lost 8 bases, the J end lost 4 bases, and 7 bases lay between the germline ends.

The rearrangement links TRBV7-8 to TRBJ1-2; D unclear. The germline V gene encodes CDR1 SGHVS and CDR2 FQNEAQ. Trimming shortened V by 0 bases and J by 7 bases, and 9 bases separated the two germline ends. The CDR3 has 13 residues. The CDR3 reads CASSLAGQLGYTF. CDR3 in DNA: TGTGCCAGCAGCTTAGCGGGCCAACTTGGCTACACCTTC.

This chain joins TRBV7-2 and TRBJ2-5; D gene ambiguous. The CDR3 has 12 amino acids. The germline V and J ends were trimmed by 5 bases and 5 bases, with 9 bases remaining between them. Per the germline V gene, CDR1 is SGHTA and CDR2 is FQGNSA. CDR3 protein: CASSPPLETQYF. The DNA for the CDR3 is TGTGCCAGCAGCCCTCCCTTGGAGACCCAGTACTTC.

The rearrangement links TRBV5-6 to TRBJ1-6, with 10 bases that match TRBD1. The CDR3 length is 17 residues. CDR1 SGHDT and CDR2 YYEEEE come from the germline V gene. The trim removed 5 bases at V and 0 bases at J, leaving 5 bases unmatched. CDR3 coding DNA: TGTGCCAGCAGGAGGACAGGGGGAAGCTCCTATAATTCACCCCTCCACTTT. This gives the protein CASRRTGGSSYNSPLHF.

The rearrangement joins TRBV18 to TRBJ1-6; 7 positions match TRBD1. The CDR3 covers 15 residues. From germline, CDR1 is KGHSH and CDR2 LQKENI. V gave up 3 bases and J gave up 6 bases; unmatched junction bases: 5. DNA for the CDR3: TGTGCCAGCTCACCTGGGACAGTGATTAATTCACCCCTCCACTTT. Protein: CASSPGTVINSPLHF. The full variable domain, with the rest looked up from reference TRBV18 and TRBJ1-6, is NAGVMQNPRHLVRRRGQEARLRCSPMKGHSHVYWYRQLPEEGLKFMVYLQKENIIDESGMPKERFSAEFPKEGPSILRIQQVVRGDSAAYFCASSPGTVINSPLHFGNGTRLTVT.

V usage is TRBV5-4 and J usage is TRBJ2-7, with D possibly matching TRBD1 (5 bases). CDR3 size: 14 residues. Trimming removed 1 base at V and 4 bases at J, with 12 bases between. The germline gives CDR1 SGHNT, CDR2 YYREEE (reference sequence). The CDR3 here is CASSLKGFDYEQYF. CDR3 coding DNA: TGTGCCAGCAGCTTGAAGGGGTTCGATTACGAGCAGTACTTC.

V and J are TRBV6-5 and TRBJ2-5, with 10 bases that match TRBD2. This CDR3 spans 14 amino acids. V lost 8 bases, J lost 5 bases, and 8 bases stayed unmatched. Germline V CDR1 and CDR2: MNHEY, SVGAGI. CDR3 bases: TGTGCCAGCTTTAGCGGGAGGCCGTGGGAGACCCAGTACTTC. It encodes CASFSGRPWETQYF.

The chain carries TRBV7-2 and TRBJ2-7; 7 bases line up with TRBD2. The V and J ends lost 7 bases and 6 bases, in that order; junction bases with no gene match: 12. The V gene's germline CDR1 is SGHTA and CDR2 FQGNSA. The CDR3 has 14 residues. The CDR3 nucleotides are TGTGCCAGCACCCTAGGGCGGGAGCCCCTCGAGCAGTACTTC. Its translation is CASTLGREPLEQYF.

The rearrangement uses TRBV28 and TRBJ2-3; 11 nucleotides agree with TRBD2. V trimming: 2 bases; J trimming: 5 bases; junction bases outside the gene matches: 9. Germline loops: CDR1 MDHEN, CDR2 SYDVKM. The CDR3 sequence is 17 residues long. The CDR3 coding sequence is TGTGCCAGCAGTTTACTCCGACTAGCGGGACGGGGAGATACGCAGTATTTT. It translates to CASSLLRLAGRGDTQYF.

The V and J genes are TRBV5-8 and TRBJ1-5, with 9 positions matching TRBD1. Germline V gives CDR1 SGHTS, CDR2 YDEGEE. Trimming removed 4 bases from V and 6 bases from J; junction bases left unmatched: 5. The CDR3 sequence is 14 residues long. CDR3 bases: TGTGCCAGCAGCCCCGGGACAGGGATTCAGCCCCAGCATTTT. Amino acid sequence: CASSPGTGIQPQHF. Using reference TRBV5-8 and TRBJ1-5 for the parts outside the CDR3, the full variable domain is EAGVTQSPTHLIKTRGQQATLRCSPISGHTSVYWYQQALGLGLQFLLWYDEGEERNRGNFPPRFSGRQFPNYSSELNVNALELEDSALYLCASSPGTGIQPQHFGDGTRLSIL.

The CDR3 nucleotides are TGTGCCACCAGTGATTTTGGGCGGGGGGCTGAAGAGACCCAGTACTTC. This codes for CATSDFGRGAEETQYF. V and J are TRBV24-1 and TRBJ2-5; TRBD2 matches 8 bases. This CDR3 is built from 16 residues. Per germline, CDR1 KGHDR and CDR2 SFDVKD. V dropped 1 base and J dropped 3; count of bases not matched to a gene: 6.

V and J are TRBV6-4 and TRBJ1-1, with 10 bases matching TRBD1. The V gene's germline CDR1 is MRHNA and CDR2 SNTAGT. The trim removed 2 bases at V and 7 bases at J, leaving 19 bases unmatched. CDR3 length equals 19 residues. For the CDR3, the DNA is TGTGCCAGCAGTGACGCCCGCACGCTCTGGGGACAGGGGCCGCTTGAAGCTTTCTTT. Its protein product is CASSDARTLWGQGPLEAFF.